The sample holds a few counts of the clone carrying this T cell receptor (beta chain). Its cognate antigen is unknown. A process of 5'RACE template switching, which added a universal primer site and UMIs, was used to make TCR cDNA. Using its own MiXCR run on the 5' RACE reads, TCRdb lists one record per CDR3 protein. This sample has 500,000 to 650,000 distinct CDR3 sequences; about a sixth occur once, and the top ten carry 17%. These data come from a study of T cells after yellow fever vaccination. Study findings and constraints: Peaking on day 5 versus 15, the secondary response was faster but weaker.

Germline V gives CDR1 SGHRS, CDR2 YFSETQ. V lost 4 bases, J lost 0 bases, and 17 bases lay in between. The CDR3 is 18 residues long. The rearrangement links TRBV5-1 to TRBJ1-6, with D possibly matching TRBD1 (6 bases). Sequenced material: PBMCs, taken less than 6 days after the first yellow fever vaccination. The sequence came from a man between 18 and 35 years old who received the YFV17D yellow fever vaccine. The CDR3 region is CASSRGAGVSSYNSPLHF. The CDR3 DNA sequence: TGCGCCAGCAGCAGGGGGGCAGGGGTCAGCTCCTATAATTCACCCCTCCACTTT.